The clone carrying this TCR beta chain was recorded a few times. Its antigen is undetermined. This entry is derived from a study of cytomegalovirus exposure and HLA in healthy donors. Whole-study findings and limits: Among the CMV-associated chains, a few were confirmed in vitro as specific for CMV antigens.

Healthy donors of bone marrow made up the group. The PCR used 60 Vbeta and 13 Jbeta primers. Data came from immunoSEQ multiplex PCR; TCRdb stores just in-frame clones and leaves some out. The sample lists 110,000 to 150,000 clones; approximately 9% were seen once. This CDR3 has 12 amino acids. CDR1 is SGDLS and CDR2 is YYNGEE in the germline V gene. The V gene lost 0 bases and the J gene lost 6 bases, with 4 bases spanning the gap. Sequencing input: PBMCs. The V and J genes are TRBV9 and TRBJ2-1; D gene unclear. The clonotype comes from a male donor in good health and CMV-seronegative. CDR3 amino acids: CASSVAINEQFF. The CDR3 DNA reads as TGTGCCAGCAGCGTAGCTATCAATGAGCAGTTCTTC.